This TCR beta chain was retrieved from a study of CD4+ T cells in melanoma. General observations from the study: Neoantigen-specific CD4+ T cells in melanoma reportedly had diverse differentiation states. CD8+ T cell, macrophage and B cell function reportedly correlated with neoantigen-specific CD4+ T cells.

The V end lost 2 bases, the J end lost 3 bases, and 7 bases lay between the germline ends. CDR1 is KGHSH, CDR2 LQKENI, per germline. The CDR3 is made up of 13 amino acids. About this clone: What it binds is unknown.

TCRdb's copy holds only in-frame clones and misses some; the assay was immunoSEQ multiplex PCR. The sample lists about 140,000 clones; 85% to 95% were seen once. The chain joins TRBV18 to TRBJ1-2, with a tentative D call TRBD1 (5 bases). The sequence came from a human donor with melanoma. CDR3 nucleotides: TGTGCCAGCTCACCAGACAGAGACTATGGCTACACCTTC. It codes for CASSPDRDYGYTF.